These 25 T cell receptor beta chains share one sample of origin, sequenced in a study of shared clonotypes between healthy human individuals (TCRdb year 2020). CD8 naive samples were obtained by positive selection for CCR7 among CD45RO-negative cells, yielding a CD45RA+CCR7+ population from which TemRA cells were excluded. Receptor libraries were prepared by the immunoSEQ multiplex PCR assay. TCRdb retrieved this table from immuneACCESS and kept in-frame rearrangements only. Not all clones are present; in checked studies, unresolved V genes account for under half, and no reason is known for the remainder. This sample comprises under 2,000,000 clones, less than 95% of them detected only once. 1% to 1.5% of the sample is taken by the ten largest. Input material: naive CD8+ T cells sorted from blood. The sample's cell subset or site, from its label and the paper: CD45RA+CCR7+. The receptors derive from a man younger than 35 in good health.

This clone appeared a single time. The chain couples TRBV5-1 to TRBJ2-7, with D possibly TRBD1 on 7 matching bases. The CDR3 sequence is 15 residues long. Germline V gene lookup returns CDR1 SGHRS and CDR2 YFSETQ. Deletions cut 0 bases from V and 2 bases from J, with 12 bases between. CDR3 in DNA: TGCGCCAGCAGCTTGGCCCCAGGGGGGACCTACGAGCAGTACTTC. It specifies CASSLAPGGTYEQYF.

V usage is TRBV6-5 and J usage is TRBJ2-7, with D possibly TRBD1 on 6 matching bases. Per germline, CDR1 MNHEY and CDR2 SVGAGI. This CDR3 comprises 14 residues. With 5 bases removed from V and 8 bases from J, the gap between germline ends came to 19 bases. The CDR3, as DNA: TGTGCCAGCAGTCCGATGGGGCAGGGGTATCAGCAGTACTTC. Its protein is CASSPMGQGYQQYF.

This sequence joins TRBV4-1 and TRBJ2-7, with D perhaps being TRBD1 or TRBD2 (5 bases each). V lost 3 bases, J lost 3 bases, and 12 bases lay in between. Germline values: CDR1 MGHRA, CDR2 YSYEKL. The CDR3 is 14 residues long. As DNA, the CDR3 is TGCGCCAGCAGCCATCAAGGGGAGTACTACGAGCAGTACTTC. Translated: CASSHQGEYYEQYF.

This clone was detected once. The J gene is TRBJ2-2, the V gene TRBV10-3; 8 positions match TRBD2. J was trimmed by 1 base and V by 9 bases; bases with no gene match: 7. Germline-derived CDR1 and CDR2 are ENHRY and SYGVKD. The CDR3 consists of 15 residues. CDR3 sequence: CAISSAGENTGELFF. CDR3 nucleotide sequence: TGTGCCATAAGTTCAGCGGGAGAGAACACCGGGGAGCTGTTTTTT.

This chain uses TRBV18 with TRBJ2-5, with a tentative D call TRBD2 (6 bases). Trimming pared 6 bases from V and 5 bases from J, leaving 22 bases between. This CDR3 spans 16 amino acids. Germline V gene data show CDR1 as KGHSH and CDR2 as LQKENI. This chain's CDR3 is CASSQEGFQRQETQYF. In DNA form, the CDR3 reads TGTGCCAGCTCCCAGGAGGGTTTCCAAAGGCAGGAGACCCAGTACTTC.

The V call is TRBV19, the J call TRBJ2-2; weak D call: TRBD2 (7 bases). The germline gives CDR1 LNHDA, CDR2 SQIVND (reference sequence). V lost 10 bases and J lost 6, with 15 bases in between. The CDR3 is 13 amino acids. The CDR3 protein is CATWGGAAGELFF. For the CDR3, the DNA is TGTGCCACATGGGGGGGCGCCGCCGGGGAGCTGTTTTTT.

This rearrangement joins TRBV28 to TRBJ1-5; the match to TRBD1 covers 9 bases. From germline, CDR1 is MDHEN and CDR2 SYDVKM. The trim removed 4 bases at V and 5 bases at J, leaving 6 bases unmatched. The CDR3 runs 15 residues. The CDR3 reads CASSWATGGYQPQHF. The CDR3 DNA sequence: TGTGCCAGCAGTTGGGCGACAGGGGGGTATCAGCCCCAGCATTTT.

This clone came up a few times. The chain employs TRBV7-9 and TRBJ1-2; D gene ambiguous. The CDR3 sequence is 12 residues long. The germline V gene encodes CDR1 SEHNR and CDR2 FQNEAQ (reference sequence). Trimming pared 3 bases from V and 3 bases from J, leaving 5 bases between. The CDR3 DNA sequence: TGTGCCAGCAGCTTTCCCGACTATGGCTACACCTTC. Its protein is CASSFPDYGYTF. Looking up the rest from reference TRBV7-9 and TRBJ1-2 gives the full variable domain: DTGVSQNPRHKITKRGQNVTFRCDPISEHNRLYWYRQTLGQGPEFLTYFQNEAQLEKSRLLSDRFSAERPKGSFSTLEIQRTEQGDSAMYLCASSFPDYGYTFGSGTRLTVV.

The chain has TRBV5-1 and TRBJ1-2; 11 bases are a match to TRBD1. V shed 2 bases, J shed 7 bases, and the junction held 13 bases outside the gene matches. Germline V CDR1 and CDR2: SGHRS, YFSETQ. The CDR3 covers 17 residues. In nucleotides, the CDR3 is TGCGCCAGCAGCTTTTGGACAGGGGGCTTGGTTTTACTTGGCTACACCTTC. Protein: CASSFWTGGLVLLGYTF. The full variable domain, its missing parts supplied by reference TRBV5-1 and TRBJ1-2, is KAGVTQTPRYLIKTRGQQVTLSCSPISGHRSVSWYQQTPGQGLQFLFEYFSETQRNKGNFPGRFSGRQFSNSRSEMNVSTLELGDSALYLCASSFWTGGLVLLGYTFGSGTRLTVV.

V gene TRBV6-5 combines with J gene TRBJ2-7; tentative D call: TRBD2 (5 bases). This CDR3 comprises 13 residues. The ends were cut back, 8 bases at V and 1 base at J, with 12 bases in the middle. The germline V gene encodes CDR1 MNHEY and CDR2 SVGAGI. CDR3 nucleotide sequence: TGTGCCAGCTTGGGTGGGAGTTCCTACGAGCAGTACTTC. It codes for CASLGGSSYEQYF.

A remark on this clone: This could be a read error, since a much larger clone is one nucleotide away. The sample carries other DNA sequences with the same CDR3. The rearrangement uses TRBV7-3 and TRBJ2-7; 8 nucleotides align to TRBD1. CDR3 size: 13 residues. V lost 3 bases, J lost 3 bases, and 1 base stayed unmatched. Germline CDR1 is SGHTA and CDR2 is FQGTGA. The CDR3 loop reads CASSFGQGYEQYF. The CDR3 coding sequence is TGTGCCAGCAGCTTTGGACAGGGCTACGAGCAGTACTTC.

The rearrangement links TRBV15 to TRBJ2-7; possibly TRBD1 for D (6 bases). The germline CDR1 and CDR2 sequences are LNHNV and YYDKDF (reference sequence). The V end lost 5 bases, the J end lost 2 bases, and 19 bases lay between the germline ends. The CDR3 is made up of 16 amino acids. The CDR3 reads CATSRAGDGRTYEQYF. CDR3 DNA sequence: TGTGCCACCAGCCGCGCAGGGGACGGACGAACCTACGAGCAGTACTTC.

In DNA form, the CDR3 reads TGTGCCAGCAGCTTAGTCAGGACGGAAGGGGGCCCAGGAAACACCATATATTTT. Amino acids: CASSLVRTEGGPGNTIYF. This chain uses TRBV7-8 with TRBJ1-3, with TRBD1 matching 7 bases. The germline CDR1 and CDR2 sequences are SGHVS and FQNEAQ. The trim removed 1 base at V and 4 bases at J, leaving 13 bases unmatched. The CDR3 spans 18 residues.

The chain combines TRBV4-3 with TRBJ2-3; 10 bases line up with TRBD2. The CDR3 consists of 16 residues. Unmatched junction bases numbered 2, after V lost 0 bases and J lost 2 bases. Per the germline V gene, CDR1 is LGHNA and CDR2 is YSLEER. CDR3 protein: CASSQDLAGATDTQYF. CDR3 DNA: TGCGCCAGCAGCCAAGATCTAGCGGGGGCCACAGATACGCAGTATTTT.

The chain employs TRBV9 and TRBJ2-2, with 9 bases identical to TRBD2. CDR3 length: 17 residues. Germline trimming cut 0 bases from V and 2 bases from J; bases unmatched to any gene: 5. Germline CDR1 is SGDLS and CDR2 is YYNGEE. CDR3 loop: CASSVESSGVNTGELFF. The CDR3 nucleotides are TGTGCCAGCAGCGTAGAATCTAGCGGGGTCAACACCGGGGAGCTGTTTTTT.

The chain carries TRBV27 and TRBJ2-7, with D perhaps being TRBD1 or TRBD2 (5 bases each). This CDR3 has 16 amino acids. Between the trimmed V and J ends, which lost 5 bases and 2 bases, there was a span of 19 bases. Germline CDR1 MNHEY, CDR2 SMNVEV (reference sequence). The CDR3 region is CASSLSPGRTTYEQYF. In nucleotides, the CDR3 is TGTGCCAGCAGTCTGTCACCGGGACGGACAACCTACGAGCAGTACTTC.

The J gene is TRBJ2-1, the V gene TRBV4-1; 8 bases line up with TRBD1. Germline-derived CDR1 and CDR2 are MGHRA and YSYEKL. This CDR3 has 17 residues. V trimming: 0 bases; J trimming: 7 bases; junction bases outside the gene matches: 11. The CDR3 DNA follows: TGCGCCAGCAGCCAAGATAGGAGGACAGGGAACGGGAATGAGCAGTTCTTC. This translates into CASSQDRRTGNGNEQFF.

The chain is built from TRBV5-6 and TRBJ2-7, with 8 bases fitting TRBD1. Germline CDR1 is SGHDT and CDR2 is YYEEEE. J gave up 0 bases and V 1 base, and 6 bases lay outside the gene matches. This CDR3 contains 16 residues. CDR3 sequence: CASSLMSGGSSYEQYF. CDR3 bases: TGTGCCAGCAGCTTGATGTCAGGGGGCAGCTCCTACGAGCAGTACTTC.

This sequence joins TRBV11-1 and TRBJ1-5, with unresolved D. The ends were cut back, 5 bases at V and 7 bases at J, with 9 bases in the middle. This CDR3 region has 12 residues. Germline CDR1 is SGHAT and CDR2 is FQDESV (reference sequence). The CDR3 loop reads CASSRKEQPQHF. The CDR3 nucleotides read TGTGCCAGCAGCCGAAAAGAACAGCCCCAGCATTTT.

The gene calls are TRBV6-5 and TRBJ1-1, with 7 bases fitting TRBD1. With 6 bases clipped from V and 6 bases from J, the junction kept 7 bases outside the gene matches. The CDR3 is made up of 13 amino acids. CDR1 and CDR2 from the germline V gene are MNHEY and SVGAGI. DNA of the CDR3: TGTGCCAGCAGCTATTCGGACAGGTCTGAAGCTTTCTTT. As protein: CASSYSDRSEAFF.

This clone is a singleton in its sample. The chain carries TRBV4-1 and TRBJ2-5; 11 nucleotides match TRBD2. This CDR3 region has 20 residues. CDR1 and CDR2 (germline): MGHRA, YSYEKL. With 3 bases clipped from V and 2 bases from J, the junction kept 17 bases outside the gene matches. Here the CDR3 reads CASSQLGEVAGGGIQETQYF. CDR3 nucleotides: TGCGCCAGCAGCCAGCTAGGAGAGGTAGCGGGAGGGGGAATACAAGAGACCCAGTACTTC.

This sequence joins TRBV2 and TRBJ2-3, with 10 nucleotides matching TRBD2. CDR3 length: 16 residues. Germline loops: CDR1 SNHLY, CDR2 FYNNEI. V shed 2 bases and J 6 bases; nucleotides not matched to a gene: 8. The CDR3 loop is CASSELASGSMDTQYF. CDR3 DNA sequence: TGTGCCAGCAGTGAATTGGCTAGCGGGAGTATGGATACGCAGTATTTT. Based on the CDR3 plus reference TRBV2 and TRBJ2-3, the full variable domain is EPEVTQTPSHQVTQMGQEVILRCVPISNHLYFYWYRQILGQKVEFLVSFYNNEISEKSEIFDDQFSVERPDGSNFTLKIRSTKLEDSAMYFCASSELASGSMDTQYFGPGTRLTVL.

The chain couples TRBV9 to TRBJ2-1; tentative D call: TRBD2 (5 bases). Deletions cut 4 bases from V and 7 bases from J, with 15 bases between. The germline V gene encodes CDR1 SGDLS and CDR2 YYNGEE. This CDR3 comprises 14 residues. The CDR3 is CASSIVGGKNEQFF. CDR3 nucleotides: TGTGCCAGCAGCATCGTAGGAGGAAAGAATGAGCAGTTCTTC.

V is TRBV11-3 and J is TRBJ2-1; 15 bases are shared with TRBD2. CDR1 SGHNT and CDR2 YENEEA come from the germline V gene. The ends lost 1 base at V and 1 base at J; junction bases unmatched: 8. The CDR3 has 20 amino acids. The CDR3: CASSLGAGTSGGPSYNEQFF. The DNA for the CDR3 is TGTGCCAGCAGCTTAGGCGCCGGGACTAGCGGGGGGCCTTCCTACAATGAGCAGTTCTTC.

To note about this clone: Other DNA sequences of this sample code for an identical CDR3. V is TRBV19 and J is TRBJ1-6; TRBD1 is a possible D gene (5 bases). V shed 3 bases and J shed 7 bases, with 13 bases lying between them. CDR1 and CDR2 (germline): LNHDA, SQIVND (reference sequence). The CDR3 is 15 amino acids. The CDR3 nucleotides are TGTGCCAGTAGTATGTCAGGACAAGGAAATTCACCCCTCCACTTT. Translating gives CASSMSGQGNSPLHF.